The 15 T cell receptor beta chains below come from one sample, sequenced in a study of post-analysis software for immune sequencing data. General study results and limits: Elevated frequency relative to controls characterized roughly 5 TRBV segments in patients, TRBV5-6, TRBV5-1 and TRBV20-1 among them.

Their cognate antigens are unknown. The TCR beta cDNA libraries contained unique molecular identifiers. In TCRdb, the PCR reads were re-called with MiXCR into one record per CDR3 protein. The sample records hundreds of thousands of distinct CDR3 sequences, just under 30% being singletons. Sequences were obtained from blood. The receptors originated from a girl aged 10-17 years with multiple sclerosis.

This chain uses TRBV5-4 with TRBJ2-1, with 8 bases that match TRBD2. CDR3 size: 15 residues. V was pared by 0 bases and J by 6 bases, with 5 bases of the junction left unmatched. The germline V gene has CDR1 SGHNT and CDR2 YYREEE (reference sequence). The CDR3 DNA sequence: TGTGCCAGCAGCTTGGTGACGGGAGGGAGCAATGAGCAGTTCTTC. Translating gives CASSLVTGGSNEQFF.

The gene calls are TRBV5-1 and TRBJ2-3; D gene ambiguous. Deletions cut 6 bases from V and 2 bases from J, with 16 bases between. The germline gives CDR1 SGHRS, CDR2 YFSETQ. The CDR3 loop spans 15 amino acids. CDR3 sequence: CASTVSEIFTDTQYF. The CDR3 DNA is TGCGCCAGCACCGTGAGCGAGATATTCACAGATACGCAGTATTTT.

Regarding this clonotype: This could be a read error, since a much larger clone is one nucleotide away. The chain joins TRBV29-1 to TRBJ2-5; 12 nucleotides agree with TRBD2. J lost 11 bases, V lost 5 bases, and 12 bases had no gene match. Looked up from germline, CDR1 is SQVTM and CDR2 is ANQGSEA. This CDR3 contains 14 residues. The CDR3: CSVRLAGEGYGQYF. CDR3 nucleotides: TGCAGCGTTAGACTAGCGGGAGAGGGATACGGGCAGTACTTC.

Many counts were recorded for this clonotype. The gene calls are TRBV29-1 and TRBJ2-6, with a tentative D call TRBD1 (6 bases). Deletions cut 0 bases from V and 3 bases from J, with 15 bases between. Germline lookup yields CDR1 SQVTM and CDR2 ANQGSEA. The CDR3 totals 17 residues. The DNA of the CDR3 is TGCAGCGTTGAAGATCTTCGAGGGGGTAGTGGGGCCAACGTCCTGACTTTC. This gives the protein CSVEDLRGGSGANVLTF.

This clonotype was detected a few times. The chain recombines TRBV15 with TRBJ2-1, with 7 bases lining up with TRBD1. The CDR3 length is 16 residues. V trimming: 5 bases; J trimming: 8 bases; junction bases outside the gene matches: 15. Looked up from germline, CDR1 is LNHNV and CDR2 is YYDKDF (reference sequence). CDR3 bases: TGTGCCACCAGCGAGACAGGGTATCGGGCAGGGTATGAGCAGTTCTTC. It yields the protein CATSETGYRAGYEQFF. The full variable domain, in which reference TRBV15 and TRBJ2-1 provide the parts outside the CDR3, is DAMVIQNPRYQVTQFGKPVTLSCSQTLNHNVMYWYQQKSSQAPKLLFHYYDKDFNNEADTPDNFQSRRPNTSFCFLDIRSPGLGDTAMYLCATSETGYRAGYEQFFGPGTRLTVL.

Comment on this clonotype: A much larger clone differs from this one at a single base, so this may be a read error. This rearrangement joins TRBV7-2 to TRBJ2-7, with 10 positions matching TRBD1. Germline trimming cut 4 bases from V and 3 bases from J; bases unmatched to any gene: 3. The CDR3 sequence is 14 residues long. CDR1 is SGHTA and CDR2 is FQGNSA in the germline V gene. This CDR3 reads CASSCWTGGYEQYF. CDR3 DNA: TGTGCCAGCAGCTGCTGGACAGGGGGCTACGAGCAGTACTTC.

This chain joins TRBV7-2 and TRBJ1-6, with 8 bases identical to TRBD1. The ends lost 5 bases at V and 1 base at J; junction bases unmatched: 4. The CDR3 totals 16 residues. In germline, CDR1 is SGHTA, CDR2 FQGNSA. The CDR3 reads CASSLRTGSYNSPLHF. The CDR3 DNA sequence: TGTGCCAGCAGCCTTAGGACAGGGTCCTATAATTCACCCCTCCACTTT.

The rearrangement joins TRBV24-1 to TRBJ1-2; tentative D call: TRBD1 (5 bases). The CDR3 runs 15 residues. Germline CDR1 and CDR2: KGHDR and SFDVKD. Trimming stripped 4 bases from V and 4 bases from J, with 15 bases between. The CDR3: CATSDRGRESYGYTF. The CDR3 DNA reads as TGTGCCACCAGTGACCGGGGCAGGGAATCCTATGGCTACACCTTC.

A remark on this clonotype: An end of the junction differs from the germline gene, which may be a read error. The V and J genes are TRBV12-3 or TRBV12-4 and TRBJ2-3, with 10 bases lining up with TRBD2. This CDR3 is 15 amino acids long. The CDR3 sequence is CASSLASGSKDTQYF. DNA for the CDR3: TGTGCCAGCAGTTTGGCTAGCGGGAGCAAAGATACGCAGTATTTT.

This clonotype was found a few times. This chain uses TRBV27 with TRBJ2-5; D unresolved. This CDR3 is 16 amino acids long. In germline, CDR1 is MNHEY, CDR2 SMNVEV (reference sequence). Deletions cut 0 bases from V and 5 bases from J, with 16 bases between. The CDR3 region is CASSLSYPAYRETQYF. The CDR3 bases are TGTGCCAGCAGTTTATCGTATCCCGCCTACCGGGAGACCCAGTACTTC.

This chain joins TRBV12-3 or TRBV12-4 and TRBJ1-5, with D possibly being TRBD1 (6 bases). The CDR3 consists of 13 residues. V lost 6 bases, J lost 5 bases, and 11 bases lay in between. CDR3 coding DNA: TGTGCCAGCAGGCTACAGGGTGATCAGCCCCAGCATTTT. It is translated as CASRLQGDQPQHF.

The table lists this clonotype with a few counts. J is TRBJ2-5 and V is TRBV6-6, with D possibly TRBD1 on 7 matching bases. The CDR3 sequence is 15 residues long. V lost 4 bases, J lost 5 bases, and 17 bases lay in between. The germline CDR1 and CDR2 sequences are MNHNY and SVGAGI (reference sequence). The CDR3 nucleotides read TGTGCCAGCAGTTCTTCAGGACAGGCGGGGGAGACCCAGTACTTC. Translating gives CASSSSGQAGETQYF.

With respect to this clonotype: At one end the junction does not follow the germline gene, possibly because of a read error. The chain carries TRBV5-1 and TRBJ2-5, with 7 bases identical to TRBD1. The CDR3 length is 14 residues. Germline CDR1 and CDR2: SGHRS and YFSETQ. In nucleotides, the CDR3 is TGTGCCAGCAGTTGGGGGACAGCGCAAGAGACCCAGTACTTC. This sequence encodes CASSWGTAQETQYF.

V is TRBV20-1 and J is TRBJ1-5; D possibly corresponds to TRBD1 (6 bases). CDR3 length equals 15 residues. Per the germline V gene, CDR1 is DFQATT and CDR2 is SNEGSKA (reference sequence). The germline V and J ends were trimmed by 3 bases and 2 bases, with 14 bases remaining between them. The CDR3 nucleotides are TGCAGTGCTAGTACAGCGCAGGGGCGCAATCAGCCCCAGCATTTT. This codes for CSASTAQGRNQPQHF.

The chain couples TRBV5-6 to TRBJ1-1, with 9 bases that match TRBD1. This CDR3 region has 13 residues. Germline assignment: CDR1 SGHDT and CDR2 YYEEEE. The junction had 6 bases not matched to a gene; V was cut back by 4 bases and J by 8 bases. The CDR3 DNA reads TGTGCCAGCAGCCCGGACAGGGGACGGGAAGCTTTCTTT. Translating gives CASSPDRGREAFF.